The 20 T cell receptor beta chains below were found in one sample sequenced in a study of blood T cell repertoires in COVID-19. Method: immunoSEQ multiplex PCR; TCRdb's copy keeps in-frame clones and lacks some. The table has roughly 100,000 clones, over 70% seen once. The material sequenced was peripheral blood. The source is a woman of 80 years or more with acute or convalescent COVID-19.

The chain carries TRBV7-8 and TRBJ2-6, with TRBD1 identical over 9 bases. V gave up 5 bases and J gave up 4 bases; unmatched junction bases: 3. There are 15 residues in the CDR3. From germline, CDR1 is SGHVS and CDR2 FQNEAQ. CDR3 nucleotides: TGTGCCAGCAGCGGGACAGGGTTCGGGGCCAACGTCCTGACTTTC. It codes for CASSGTGFGANVLTF.

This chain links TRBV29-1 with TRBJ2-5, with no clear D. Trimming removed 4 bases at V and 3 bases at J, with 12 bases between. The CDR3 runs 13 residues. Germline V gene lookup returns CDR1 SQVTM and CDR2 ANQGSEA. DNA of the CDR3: TGCAGCGTTGTTGGAAACAGAAAAGAGACCCAGTACTTC. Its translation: CSVVGNRKETQYF.

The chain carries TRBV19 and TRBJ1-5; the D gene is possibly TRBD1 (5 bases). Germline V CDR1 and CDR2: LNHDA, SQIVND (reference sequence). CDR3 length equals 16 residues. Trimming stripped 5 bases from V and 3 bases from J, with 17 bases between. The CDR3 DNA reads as TGTGCCAGTAGTCATGCTATGGCGGGGCCCAATCAGCCCCAGCATTTT. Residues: CASSHAMAGPNQPQHF.

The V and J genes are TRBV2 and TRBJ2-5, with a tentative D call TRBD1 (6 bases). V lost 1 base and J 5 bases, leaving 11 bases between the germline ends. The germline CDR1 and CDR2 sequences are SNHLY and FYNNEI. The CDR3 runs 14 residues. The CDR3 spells CASSEGRGEETQYF. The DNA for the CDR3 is TGTGCCAGCAGTGAAGGCAGGGGTGAGGAGACCCAGTACTTC.

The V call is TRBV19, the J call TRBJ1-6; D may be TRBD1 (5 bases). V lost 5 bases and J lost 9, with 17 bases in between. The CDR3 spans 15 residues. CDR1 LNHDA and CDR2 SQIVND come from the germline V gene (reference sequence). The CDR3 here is CASSPLSGGSSPLHF. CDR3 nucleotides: TGTGCCAGTAGTCCCTTAAGCGGGGGAAGTTCACCCCTCCACTTT.

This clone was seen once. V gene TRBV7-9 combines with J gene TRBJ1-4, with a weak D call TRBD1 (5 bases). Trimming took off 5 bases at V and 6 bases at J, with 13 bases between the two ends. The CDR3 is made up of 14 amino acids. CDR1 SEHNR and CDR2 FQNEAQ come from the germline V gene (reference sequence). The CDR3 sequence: CASSHRGGDEKLFF. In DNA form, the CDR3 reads TGTGCCAGCAGCCACCGGGGGGGGGATGAAAAACTGTTTTTT.

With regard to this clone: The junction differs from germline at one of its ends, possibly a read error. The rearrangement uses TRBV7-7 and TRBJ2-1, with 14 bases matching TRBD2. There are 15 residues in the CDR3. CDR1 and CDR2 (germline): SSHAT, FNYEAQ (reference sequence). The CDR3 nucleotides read TGTGCTAGCAGCGCCGGGACTAGCGGGAGCAATGAGCAGTTCTTC. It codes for CASSAGTSGSNEQFF.

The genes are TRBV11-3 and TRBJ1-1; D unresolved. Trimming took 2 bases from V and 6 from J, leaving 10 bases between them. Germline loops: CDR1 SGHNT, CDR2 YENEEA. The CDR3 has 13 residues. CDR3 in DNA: TGTGCCAGCAGCTTACGGTCTGTATCTGAAGCTTTCTTT. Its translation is CASSLRSVSEAFF.

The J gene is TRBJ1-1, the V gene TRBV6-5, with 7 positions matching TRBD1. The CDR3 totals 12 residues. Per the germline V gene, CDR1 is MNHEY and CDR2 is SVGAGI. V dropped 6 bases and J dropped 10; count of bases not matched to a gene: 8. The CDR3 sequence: CASSTQGLGAFF. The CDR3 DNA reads TGTGCCAGCAGCACACAGGGGTTGGGAGCTTTCTTT.

The CDR3 region has the DNA TGTGCCAGCTCACCTGGGACAGATAGCTACGAGCAGTACTTC. The encoded protein is CASSPGTDSYEQYF. This sequence joins TRBV18 and TRBJ2-7, with 7 positions matching TRBD1. This CDR3 has 14 residues. The V gene's germline CDR1 is KGHSH and CDR2 LQKENI. With 3 bases clipped from V and 3 bases from J, the junction kept 5 bases outside the gene matches.

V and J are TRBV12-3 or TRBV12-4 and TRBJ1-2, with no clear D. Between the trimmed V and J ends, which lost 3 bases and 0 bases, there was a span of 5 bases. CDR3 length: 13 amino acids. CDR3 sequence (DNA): TGTGCCAGCAGTTTGGGAGCTAACTATGGCTACACCTTC. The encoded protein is CASSLGANYGYTF.

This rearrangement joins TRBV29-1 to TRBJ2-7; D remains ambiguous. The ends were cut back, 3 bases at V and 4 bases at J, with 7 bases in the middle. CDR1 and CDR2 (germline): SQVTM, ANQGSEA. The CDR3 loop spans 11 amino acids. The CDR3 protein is CSVDGQYEQYF. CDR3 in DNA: TGCAGCGTTGATGGGCAATACGAGCAGTACTTC.

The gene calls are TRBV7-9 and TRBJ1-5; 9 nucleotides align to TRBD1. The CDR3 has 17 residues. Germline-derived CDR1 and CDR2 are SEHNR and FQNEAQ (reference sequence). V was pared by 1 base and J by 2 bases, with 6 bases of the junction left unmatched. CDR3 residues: CASSLGTGGEGNQPQHF. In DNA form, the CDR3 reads TGTGCCAGCAGCTTAGGAACAGGGGGCGAGGGCAATCAGCCCCAGCATTTT.

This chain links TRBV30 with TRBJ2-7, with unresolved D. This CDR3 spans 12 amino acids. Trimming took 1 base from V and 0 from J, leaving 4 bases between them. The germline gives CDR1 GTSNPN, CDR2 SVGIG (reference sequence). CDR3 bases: TGTGCCTGGAGTGCGAGCTCCTACGAGCAGTACTTC. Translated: CAWSASSYEQYF. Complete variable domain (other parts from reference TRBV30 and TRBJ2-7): SQTIHQWPATLVQPVGSPLSLECTVEGTSNPNLYWYRQAAGRGLQLLFYSVGIGQISSEVPQNLSASRPQDRQFILSSKKLLLSDSGFYLCAWSASSYEQYFGPGTRLTVT.

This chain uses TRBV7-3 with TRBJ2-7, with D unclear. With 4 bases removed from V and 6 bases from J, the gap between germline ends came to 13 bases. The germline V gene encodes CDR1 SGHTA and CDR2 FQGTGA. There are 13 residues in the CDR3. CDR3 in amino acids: CASSSTSVGEQYF. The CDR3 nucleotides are TGTGCCAGCAGCTCCACAAGCGTGGGCGAGCAGTACTTC.

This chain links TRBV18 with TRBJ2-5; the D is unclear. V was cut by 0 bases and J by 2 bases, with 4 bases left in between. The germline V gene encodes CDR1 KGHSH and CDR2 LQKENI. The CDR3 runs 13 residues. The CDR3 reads CASSPPSQETQYF. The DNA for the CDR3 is TGTGCCAGCTCACCACCGAGTCAAGAGACCCAGTACTTC.

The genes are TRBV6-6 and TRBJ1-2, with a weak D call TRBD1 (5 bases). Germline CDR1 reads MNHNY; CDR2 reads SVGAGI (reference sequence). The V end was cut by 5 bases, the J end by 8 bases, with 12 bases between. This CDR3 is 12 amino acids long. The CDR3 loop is CASSDRGSGYTF. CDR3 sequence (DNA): TGTGCCAGCAGTGACAGAGGAAGCGGCTACACCTTC.

CDR3 sequence reads: CASSPSEGTDTQYF. The CDR3 DNA sequence: TGCGCCAGCAGCCCGTCGGAGGGCACAGATACGCAGTATTTT. The J gene is TRBJ2-3, the V gene TRBV4-1, with a possible D match to TRBD2 (5 bases). The CDR3 runs to 14 residues. Trimming left V 4 bases short and J 1 base short, with 9 bases between. Germline lookup yields CDR1 MGHRA and CDR2 YSYEKL.

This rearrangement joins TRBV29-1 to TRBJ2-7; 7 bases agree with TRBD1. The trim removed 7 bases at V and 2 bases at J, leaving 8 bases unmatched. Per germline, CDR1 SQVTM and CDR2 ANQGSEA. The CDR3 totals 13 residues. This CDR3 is CSAGQADTYEQYF. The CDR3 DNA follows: TGCAGCGCCGGACAGGCCGACACCTACGAGCAGTACTTC.

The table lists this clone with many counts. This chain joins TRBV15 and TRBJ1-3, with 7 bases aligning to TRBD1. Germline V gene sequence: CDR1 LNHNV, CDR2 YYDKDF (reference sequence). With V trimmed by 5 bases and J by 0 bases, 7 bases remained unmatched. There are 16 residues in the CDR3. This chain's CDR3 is CATSEGAGTSGNTIYF. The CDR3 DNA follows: TGTGCCACCAGCGAGGGGGCCGGGACCTCTGGAAACACCATATATTTT.